The 23 T cell receptor beta chains below all came from one sample that was sequenced in a study of T cell responses to AZD1222 COVID-19 vaccine. Using immunoSEQ multiplex PCR, the repertoire was profiled, and TCRdb retains in-frame clones only, with some absent. The repertoire consists of about 120,000 clones, with approximately 90% occurring once and the leading ten covering around 14%. The sample consisted of peripheral blood, taken 28 days after the second AZD1222 dose. The receptors come from an adult who received the AZD1222 COVID-19 vaccine.

J is TRBJ1-3 and V is TRBV6-6, with D perhaps matching TRBD1 (5 bases). The germline V gene encodes CDR1 MNHNY and CDR2 SVGAGI (reference sequence). This CDR3 has 14 residues. V was cut by 4 bases and J by 3 bases, with 10 bases left in between. The CDR3 region is CASSFRASGNTIYF. CDR3 DNA: TGTGCCAGCAGTTTCAGGGCTAGTGGAAACACCATATATTTT.

V and J are TRBV2 and TRBJ2-7; D gene ambiguous. V lost 5 bases to trimming and J lost 4 bases, with 9 bases between them. The CDR3 spans 12 residues. Germline CDR1 reads SNHLY; CDR2 reads FYNNEI. CDR3 protein: CASSPQEYEQYF. The CDR3 DNA sequence: TGTGCCAGCAGTCCCCAAGAATACGAGCAGTACTTC.

CDR3 sequence reads: CASSSTTRTSGRTYEQYF. The CDR3 DNA reads TGTGCCAGCAGTTCCACAACTCGGACTAGCGGGAGAACCTACGAGCAGTACTTC. The J gene is TRBJ2-7, the V gene TRBV6-4; TRBD2 aligns across 13 bases. Germline assignment: CDR1 MRHNA and CDR2 SNTAGT. The CDR3 totals 18 residues. The V and J ends lost 5 bases and 2 bases, in that order; junction bases with no gene match: 12.

The chain employs TRBV4-1 and TRBJ1-6; the match to TRBD1 covers 8 bases. The CDR3 loop spans 18 amino acids. From germline, CDR1 is MGHRA and CDR2 YSYEKL. V shed 1 base, J shed 1 base, and the junction held 6 bases outside the gene matches. CDR3 residues: CASSQGAQGASYNSPLHF. In nucleotides, the CDR3 is TGCGCCAGCAGCCAAGGCGCCCAGGGGGCATCCTATAATTCACCCCTCCACTTT.

The V and J genes are TRBV2 and TRBJ2-6; 8 bases fit TRBD1. The germline V gene encodes CDR1 SNHLY and CDR2 FYNNEI. V lost 3 bases and J lost 2; bases outside the gene matches: 3. The CDR3 covers 16 residues. The DNA for the CDR3 is TGTGCCAGCAGTGACGGCAGGGGGCCTGGGGCCAACGTCCTGACTTTC. Protein sequence: CASSDGRGPGANVLTF.

V gene TRBV27 combines with J gene TRBJ1-1, with D uncertain. Germline V gene sequence: CDR1 MNHEY, CDR2 SMNVEV (reference sequence). The CDR3 length is 12 residues. Trimming cost V 6 bases and J 3 bases, with 8 bases left between them. The CDR3 bases are TGTGCCAGCAGGGGATCGTACACTGAAGCTTTCTTT. This translates into CASRGSYTEAFF.

The V and J genes are TRBV25-1 and TRBJ1-4; the D gene is possibly TRBD1 (5 bases). The germline V and J ends were trimmed by 3 bases and 7 bases, with 12 bases remaining between them. Germline CDR1 MGHDK, CDR2 SYGVNS. The CDR3 extends over 14 amino acids. CDR3 DNA: TGTGCCAGCAGTGATTCACAGGCTGGTGAAAAACTGTTTTTT. Amino acid sequence: CASSDSQAGEKLFF.

This clone showed up just once. V is TRBV5-1 and J is TRBJ1-1; D is unresolved. CDR1 and CDR2 from the germline V gene are SGHRS and YFSETQ. CDR3 length: 14 amino acids. Trimming stripped 4 bases from V and 1 base from J, with 11 bases between. CDR3 sequence reads: CASSPERGNTEAFF. The CDR3 nucleotides are TGCGCCAGCAGCCCCGAACGGGGGAACACTGAAGCTTTCTTT. The whole variable domain, filled in from reference TRBV5-1 and TRBJ1-1, reads KAGVTQTPRYLIKTRGQQVTLSCSPISGHRSVSWYQQTPGQGLQFLFEYFSETQRNKGNFPGRFSGRQFSNSRSEMNVSTLELGDSALYLCASSPERGNTEAFFGQGTRLTVV.

The chain combines TRBV7-2 with TRBJ1-1; D possibly corresponds to TRBD1 (5 bases). The germline V gene encodes CDR1 SGHTA and CDR2 FQGNSA. V was trimmed by 2 bases and J by 11 bases, leaving 12 bases between them. The CDR3 length is 12 residues. This CDR3 is CASSLRQGVAFF. Written as DNA, the CDR3 is TGTGCCAGCAGCTTACGGCAGGGTGTTGCTTTCTTT.

This chain uses TRBV29-1 with TRBJ2-3; possibly TRBD2 for D (6 bases). The V end was cut by 7 bases, the J end by 4 bases, with 21 bases between. CDR1 and CDR2 (germline): SQVTM, ANQGSEA. The CDR3 runs to 15 residues. CDR3 DNA: TGCAGCGCCGCTCCCGCAGCGGGCGGGGCAGATACGCAGTATTTT. Translating it yields CSAAPAAGGADTQYF.

The chain is built from TRBV29-1 and TRBJ1-1; D is undetermined. The length of the CDR3 is 13 residues. Germline lookup yields CDR1 SQVTM and CDR2 ANQGSEA. V was pared by 4 bases and J by 2 bases, with 11 bases between. The CDR3 sequence: CSVGEHENTEAFF. The CDR3 DNA reads as TGCAGCGTTGGTGAACACGAAAACACTGAAGCTTTCTTT.

The V call is TRBV9, the J call TRBJ2-7, with 8 bases aligning to TRBD2. V lost 0 bases and J lost 2; bases outside the gene matches: 1. Germline V gene sequence: CDR1 SGDLS, CDR2 YYNGEE. This CDR3 contains 14 residues. CDR3 in DNA: TGTGCCAGCAGCGTAGCGGGAGGGCCCTACGAGCAGTACTTC. Translation gives CASSVAGGPYEQYF.

The rearrangement links TRBV5-1 to TRBJ2-3; a weak D match, TRBD1 (5 bases). V was trimmed by 4 bases and J by 0 bases, leaving 18 bases between them. Germline V lookup: CDR1 SGHRS, CDR2 YFSETQ. The CDR3 covers 17 residues. The DNA of the CDR3 is TGCGCCAGCAGCCCGTACGGTGGGGCGGATAGCACAGATACGCAGTATTTT. Its protein product is CASSPYGGADSTDTQYF.

V usage is TRBV3-1 (or the pseudogene TRBV3-2) and J usage is TRBJ1-5, with D perhaps matching TRBD1 (5 bases). This CDR3 is built from 13 residues. V was cut by 6 bases and J by 1 base, with 7 bases left in between. Per the germline V gene, CDR1 is LGHDT and CDR2 is YNNKEL (reference sequence). CDR3 loop: CASSGGSNQPQHF. As DNA, the CDR3 is TGTGCCAGCAGTGGGGGAAGCAATCAGCCCCAGCATTTT.

The chain links TRBV14 to TRBJ1-2; 11 bases agree with TRBD1. This CDR3 spans 16 amino acids. The germline V gene has CDR1 SGHDN and CDR2 FVKESK. V was pared by 4 bases and J by 5 bases, with 9 bases of the junction left unmatched. CDR3 residues: CASSRGGTGGSYGYTF. CDR3 nucleotides: TGTGCCAGCAGCCGAGGGGGGACAGGGGGTTCTTATGGCTACACCTTC. The entire variable domain, with the rest obtained from reference TRBV14 and TRBJ1-2, is as follows: EAGVTQFPSHSVIEKGQTVTLRCDPISGHDNLYWYRRVMGKEIKFLLHFVKESKQDESGMPNNRFLAERTGGTYSTLKVQPAELEDSGVYFCASSRGGTGGSYGYTFGSGTRLTVV.

CDR3 nucleotides: TGTGCCATCAGTGGGACTAGCGGGAGGGTGAGCACCGGGGAGCTGTTTTTT. Protein product: CAISGTSGRVSTGELFF. The V gene is TRBV10-3, the J gene TRBJ2-2, with TRBD2 identical over 15 bases. The CDR3 length is 17 residues. V shed 4 bases and J 4 bases; nucleotides not matched to a gene: 4. Germline V lookup: CDR1 ENHRY, CDR2 SYGVKD.

This rearrangement joins TRBV27 to TRBJ1-4, with 7 bases aligning to TRBD1. The CDR3 consists of 15 residues. Losses at the gene ends were 4 bases for V and 0 bases for J; bases not matched to a gene: 2. Looked up from germline, CDR1 is MNHEY and CDR2 is SMNVEV (reference sequence). CDR3 DNA: TGTGCCAGCAGTTCGCAGGGGGCAACTAATGAAAAACTGTTTTTT. This encodes CASSSQGATNEKLFF.

The chain uses TRBV5-4 and TRBJ2-1, with TRBD2 matching over 9 bases. V lost 3 bases and J lost 4; bases outside the gene matches: 5. The germline V gene encodes CDR1 SGHNT and CDR2 YYREEE (reference sequence). The CDR3 is 15 amino acids. Here the CDR3 reads CASSSAGGEYNEQFF. CDR3 in DNA: TGTGCCAGCAGCTCCGCGGGGGGGGAATACAATGAGCAGTTCTTC. The full variable domain, with the rest looked up from reference TRBV5-4 and TRBJ2-1, is ETGVTQSPTHLIKTRGQQVTLRCSSQSGHNTVSWYQQALGQGPQFIFQYYREEENGRGNFPPRFSGLQFPNYSSELNVNALELDDSALYLCASSSAGGEYNEQFFGPGTRLTVL.

There are a few counts of this clone. The chain combines TRBV11-2 with TRBJ2-5; 7 bases fit TRBD2. From germline, CDR1 is SGHAT and CDR2 FQNNGV. The CDR3 is 13 residues long. V trimming: 3 bases; J trimming: 4 bases; junction bases outside the gene matches: 2. The CDR3 DNA reads TGTGCCAGCAGCTTGGGAGGGGCAGAGACCCAGTACTTC. Amino acid sequence: CASSLGGAETQYF.

The chain links TRBV11-2 to TRBJ2-3; TRBD1 aligns across 11 bases. V lost 7 bases, J lost 4 bases, and 10 bases stayed unmatched. Germline V lookup: CDR1 SGHAT, CDR2 FQNNGV. The CDR3 sequence is 16 residues long. CDR3 nucleotides: TGTGCCAGCATCCCGGACAGGGGGCGCAGGGCAGATACGCAGTATTTT. Translating it yields CASIPDRGRRADTQYF.

This clone was detected once. The chain employs TRBV5-1 and TRBJ1-6, with unresolved D. Germline V gene lookup returns CDR1 SGHRS and CDR2 YFSETQ. The CDR3 runs 13 residues. V lost 0 bases and J 13 bases, leaving 11 bases between the germline ends. Written as DNA, the CDR3 is TGCGCCAGCAGCTTGGCTCGCCTGGGGCCCCTCCACTTT. Amino acids: CASSLARLGPLHF.

The rearrangement links TRBV7-9 to TRBJ2-5; no clear D. CDR3 size: 11 residues. Trimming took 4 bases from V and 5 from J, leaving 5 bases between them. Germline CDR1 is SEHNR and CDR2 is FQNEAQ (reference sequence). CDR3: CASSSLETQYF. CDR3 DNA sequence: TGTGCCAGCAGCTCGTTGGAGACCCAGTACTTC.

This clone was picked up one time. The genes are TRBV7-9 and TRBJ1-2; TRBD1 might be the D (6 bases). CDR1 is SEHNR, CDR2 FQNEAQ, per germline (reference sequence). CDR3 size: 13 residues. Trimming took off 3 bases at V and 3 bases at J, with 8 bases between the two ends. CDR3 bases: TGTGCCAGCAGCTTTTCAGGGGACTATGGCTACACCTTC. This encodes CASSFSGDYGYTF.